Below, one T cell receptor beta chain is given with its context. This clone was detected once. The antigen it recognizes is unknown. No base qualities exist here, and no much larger clone lies one base off it. The junction shows trimming of 4 bases on V and 1 base on J, and the gene matches do not reach 4 bases of it. The CDR3 spans 15 residues, from the cysteine through the phenylalanine. This entry keeps only the CDR3 DNA: 45 bases, framed from base 1. CDR1 MNHEY and CDR2 SVGAGI were looked up in the germline V gene. In total, approximately 690 healthy bone marrow donors made up the cohort. At the time of sampling, every cohort member was nominally healthy, though immune exposures that went unrecorded were likely present. The donor tested CMV seronegative, placing the donor among the roughly 400 seronegative members of the cohort. Every donor gave a peripheral blood sample, and the peripheral blood mononuclear cells from that sample were used for TCR beta sequencing. The Qiagen DNeasy Blood Extraction Kit was used to extract genomic DNA from the blood cell samples.

The library was generated by the immunoSEQ multiplex PCR assay. For the multiplex PCR, a mixture combining 60 forward primers for TCR Vbeta segments and 13 reverse primers for TCR Jbeta segments was used. Amplification of the CDR3 region of rearranged TCR beta genes was performed with a multiplex PCR assay on genomic DNA. The Illumina HiSeq System was used to sequence the amplified TCR beta libraries as 87-base-pair reads. In the source study's methods: In a later analysis, tens of millions of unique TCR beta chains were counted across the roughly 670 repertoires, and roughly 10 million of these chains were shared by at least two donors. A nearest-neighbor algorithm error-corrected the raw reads and collapsed the reads into unique sequences, merging closely related sequences to remove PCR and sequencing errors. To assign V, D and J gene segments, CDR3 sequences were aligned to IMGT reference sequences. For a sequence to be retained, at least a six-nucleotide match to both a V gene segment and a J gene segment was required. A rearrangement counted as productive if the CDR3 had no stop codons and remained in frame with V and J, and every other rearrangement counted as non-productive. CDR3 was defined according to IMGT convention as the region running from the second conserved V-encoded cysteine to the conserved J-encoded phenylalanine. The earlier analysis of about 620 of the donors excluded sequences that lacked an unambiguous match to a single V gene segment. An earlier analysis of fewer than 650 of the donors classified V segments as functional when productive rearrangements were above 56.7% and as segregating when the standard deviation between donors was above 5%. A statistical classification framework was developed to diagnose cytomegalovirus status using the catalog of TCR beta chain sequences. A later analysis assigned V and J genes by comparing TCR nucleotide sequences with IMGT/GENE-DB human TR gene sequences. A later analysis assigned CDR3 sequences and most-parsimonious VDJ recombination scenarios with the TCRdist pipeline. A later analysis defined each TCR beta chain by its CDR3 amino acid sequence plus V-gene family, and excluded reads lacking a unique V-gene family. As a way to deal with suspected cross-contamination and a sequencing artifact, a later analysis dropped roughly 620 nucleotide sequences that were highly shared and had low generation probability. For each public chain, a later analysis derived a clonal expansion index from normalized ranks of inferred template counts within each repertoire. A later analysis computed generation probabilities with a VDJ recombination model fitted to out-of-frame rearrangements, and checked the results against IGoR. In a later analysis, hypergeometric tests were used to score TCR-TCR, TCR-HLA and TCR-CMV co-occurrence, with a repertoire-size bias correction applied to TCR pairs. A later analysis estimated false discovery rates by permuting HLA or CMV assignments 20 times. In a later analysis, co-occurring TCRs were grouped with DBSCAN, and TCRdist sequence similarity was added when clustering was performed within HLA-allele-positive subsets. Co-occurrence clustering excluded repertoires with fewer than 30,000 or more than 120,000 public chains, plus five with anomalous nucleotide sharing. Imported from immuneACCESS, the table was reduced by TCRdb to in-frame sequences with V and J called. These copies leave out some clones; in studies compared against another copy, an unresolved V gene accounts for under half, and the cause of the remainder is not known. V, J and clone size were drawn from that table, and D and trimming were deduced from the DNA. For this sample the table gives fewer than 250,000 clones, of which 70% to 80% were detected only once. Of the sample, 0.2% to 0.25% falls within the top ten clones.

This entry belongs to a study of cytomegalovirus exposure and HLA in healthy donors (dated by TCRdb to about 2017). In the study overall: An earlier analysis of around 600 of the donors reported 250 to 350 Gb of sequence data and approximately 110 million unique TCR beta sequences from about 179 million T cells. An early release covering 550 to 650 HLA-typed donors comprised 250 to 350 gigabases of sequencing data and tens of millions of unique TCR sequences. The genetic ancestry cluster associated with self-reported Caucasian donors included 81% of the roughly 360 genotyped donors. The study aimed to test whether cataloging public T cell receptors could reveal signatures of past pathogen exposure. The T cell repertoires of about 700 subjects were profiled by immunosequencing and related to cytomegalovirus serostatus. In addition to the first cohort of 666 subjects, a separate validation cohort of approximately 110 different subjects was used. To predict cytomegalovirus infection status, the study combined high-throughput TCR immunosequencing, statistical association of individual TCRs with disease status, and machine learning. To study patterns of TCR occurrence, a later analysis re-analyzed previously published TCR beta repertoires from 700 or so donors and added high-resolution HLA genotyping. In the later analysis, no new phenotypic data were used to find candidate immune exposures; instead, reliance was placed on TCR beta sequences and their occurrence across donors. An earlier analysis of roughly 600 of the donors used high-throughput TCR beta sequencing to judge whether each TCR beta V gene segment behaved as functional or pseudogenic. Donor age, sex, ethnicity and CMV serostatus were compiled alongside the repertoire data. A later genetic analysis took genome-wide SNP genotypes for about 55% of the 666 donors and used that subset as a discovery cohort. All discovery cohort repertoires had been generated using a single sequencing platform. HLA typing covered class I and class II loci at four-digit resolution. Typing coverage differed by locus: A, B, C, DRB1 and DQB1 were typed in about 629-640 donors, DQA1 in 522, DPA1 in approximately 600, and DPB1 in just under 480. Because of strong linkage in the cohort, five DR-DQ haplotypes were treated as single units for association and clustering. Across roughly 420 genotyped donors of the cohort, an average of approximately 240,000 unique TCR beta nucleotide sequences per donor were sequenced, and roughly 20% of those sequences were non-productive.

The study at large found these results: In this cohort, only TCR beta chains were sequenced, and detectable features were limited by the absence of alpha or paired-chain data. Some IMGT-functional V segments, including TRBV6-2 and TRBV6-3, could not be told apart with the 87-base-pair reads, so those segments were excluded. Because counts were too low, some 16 rarely observed V segments, including chromosome 9 orphons, were excluded from the earlier analysis of some 540 of the donors. For the cohort, immune exposure information was limited to CMV serostatus. A later analysis found that most CMV-associated TCR beta chains appeared HLA-restricted, with HLA associations seemingly driven largely by CMV exposure. According to a later analysis, parvovirus B19, influenza, CMV and Epstein-Barr virus appeared linked to several top co-occurrence clusters. Roughly uniform sequencing depth across donors was assumed in presence/absence analyses, although this assumption may not hold. In a later analysis, HLA-associated TCR beta chains showed more clonal expansion and lower generation probabilities than non-associated chains that were equally common. A further reported finding was that TCR beta sequences accurately predicted the HLA-A and HLA-B alleles for most subjects in the first cohort. In an earlier analysis of about 600 of the donors, most TCR beta V segments appeared in productive rearrangements about 87% or about 30% of the time, broadly matching IMGT annotations. While some public TCRs were present in many individuals, most TCR sequences turned up only very rarely across donors. The study gave a list of 150 to 200 TCR beta chains associated with cytomegalovirus. The authors suggested that the approach could potentially be extended to other disease states and immunological phenotypes. In a later analysis, some 17,000 TCR beta sequences were associated with specific HLA alleles at a false discovery rate of 0.05. In a later analysis, the rate of TCR association differed among HLA loci, with DRB1 alleles having the most associated TCRs and HLA-C alleles having the fewest. According to a later genetic analysis, donors in an Asian-associated ancestry cluster had fewer N-insertions in productive TCRs than the approximately 630-donor mean. V-gene and J-gene trimming of TCR beta chains was associated with a missense DCLRE1C variant in a later genetic analysis, and the association was replicated in an independent cohort. Strong co-occurrence of HLA alleles, especially DR and DQ, made assigning TCR associations to individual alleles difficult. The sequencing pipeline was judged likely to have produced a cluster of highly shared sequence variants as a technical artifact. A few of the identified cytomegalovirus-associated TCR beta chains were confirmed in vitro to be specific for cytomegalovirus antigens. Linkage disequilibrium might explain the correlated functional status among segregating V segments, but an unknown experimental factor could not be ruled out. Cytomegalovirus status was reported to be diagnosed by the classifier with high specificity and sensitivity in both the original and validation cohorts. Because HLA typing was unavailable for some donors at each locus, only the typed subset was used in association tests.

The clonotype comes from a girl aged 2 to 10 in good health and CMV-seronegative. The chain links TRBV6-5 with TRBJ2-3; 8 bases in the junction line up with TRBD2. Sequenced material: PBMCs. The nucleotide sequence reads as follows: TGTGCCAGCAGTTCGGGACTAGAGGGCACAGATACGCAGTATTTT. Translation gives CASSSGLEGTDTQYF.